The TCR delta chain described here comes from a study of Vδ1+ human thymocytes. Findings of the study overall: Highly polyclonal TRG and TRD repertoires with Gaussian CDR3 length distributions appeared in thymus. Around 18% of thymic delta-chain sequences were Vdelta2, with few Vdelta3, unlike blood Vdelta1+ controls.

After alphabeta T cell depletion, CD3+ Vdelta1+ Vdelta2- thymocytes were sorted. As for this clone: The antigen is undetermined.

RNA was extracted from the cells and then reverse transcribed. CDR3 amplicons came from multiplex PCR with pooled V-gene forward and constant-region reverse primers. TCRdb fed the multiplex PCR reads into CATT to redo clone calling. Here the sample spans about 50,000 delta-chain clones, more than 12% being singletons. From germline, CDR1 is TSWWSYY and CDR2 QGS. V dropped 1 base and J dropped 11 bases, with 23 bases sitting between them. The CDR3 is made up of 16 amino acids. Input material: Vdelta1+ gamma-delta thymocytes from the thymus. Stated subset: FACS-sorted CD3+ TCRalphabeta- TCRVdelta1+ TCRVdelta2- thymocytes. This TCR was sampled from a girl under three years old who had congenital heart surgery. V is TRDV1 and J is TRDJ1; no definite D call. The CDR3, as DNA: TGTGCTCTTGGGGAACCTCCACCCTCCGAGTGGAGGAGGCTCATCTTT. Protein: CALGEPPPSEWRRLIF.